Shown below are 20 T cell receptor beta chains from a single sample sequenced in a study of blood T cell repertoires in COVID-19. Sequenced by immunoSEQ multiplex PCR; TCRdb stores in-frame clones only, minus some. The table lists about 310,000 clones, 70% to 90% of them singletons. The material sequenced was PBMCs or T cells enriched from blood (not recorded which). Receptors originate from a young man who had recovered from COVID-19.

This chain connects TRBV13 to TRBJ1-1; 11 positions match TRBD1. V lost 4 bases to trimming and J lost 3 bases; unmatched junction nucleotides: 7. Germline lookup yields CDR1 PRHDT and CDR2 FYEKMQ (reference sequence). CDR3 length: 16 residues. CDR3 in amino acids: CASSSRDRGRYTEAFF. As DNA, the CDR3 is TGTGCCAGCAGCTCCCGGGACAGGGGGAGGTACACTGAAGCTTTCTTT.

The chain links TRBV7-2 to TRBJ1-6, with 7 bases matching TRBD1. After removal of 2 bases from V and 9 bases from J, the junction contained 10 bases not matched to a gene. The CDR3 has 16 amino acids. Germline V gene lookup returns CDR1 SGHTA and CDR2 FQGNSA. CDR3 in amino acids: CASSLSGGSYGSPLHF. CDR3 nucleotide sequence: TGTGCCAGCAGCTTATCAGGGGGGTCCTACGGTTCACCCCTCCACTTT.

The genes are TRBV10-3 and TRBJ1-5, with 7 bases aligning to TRBD1. This CDR3 has 14 amino acids. Germline loops: CDR1 ENHRY, CDR2 SYGVKD. V trimming: 6 bases; J trimming: 6 bases; junction bases outside the gene matches: 8. The CDR3 here is CAISAGGRIQPQHF. In DNA, the CDR3 is TGTGCCATCAGCGCAGGGGGGCGGATTCAGCCCCAGCATTTT.

Written as DNA, the CDR3 is TGTGCCAGCAGCACATTGAAACCCGGAGAGACCCAGTACTTC. Residues: CASSTLKPGETQYF. The chain carries TRBV21-1 and TRBJ2-5; whether TRBD2, the table's D call, matches the DNA was not checked. TRBV21-1 corresponds to a pseudogene. This CDR3 has 14 residues.

The V and J genes are TRBV5-4 and TRBJ2-1; 9 bases agree with TRBD1. CDR1 and CDR2 from the germline V gene are SGHNT and YYREEE (reference sequence). Trimming removed 4 bases from V and 9 bases from J; junction bases left unmatched: 17. The CDR3 has 17 residues. DNA for the CDR3: TGTGCCAGCAGCCCCGGGGATTACAGGGGGCGTGATGGTGAGCAGTTCTTC. Translating gives CASSPGDYRGRDGEQFF.

The chain joins TRBV5-1 to TRBJ2-5; 7 bases match TRBD1. The CDR3 covers 15 residues. The trim removed 0 bases at V and 2 bases at J, leaving 4 bases unmatched. The V gene's germline CDR1 is SGHRS and CDR2 YFSETQ. The CDR3 sequence: CASSLEGQLQETQYF. The CDR3 DNA reads as TGCGCCAGCAGCTTGGAGGGACAGTTACAAGAGACCCAGTACTTC. The full variable domain, in which reference TRBV5-1 and TRBJ2-5 provide the parts outside the CDR3, is KAGVTQTPRYLIKTRGQQVTLSCSPISGHRSVSWYQQTPGQGLQFLFEYFSETQRNKGNFPGRFSGRQFSNSRSEMNVSTLELGDSALYLCASSLEGQLQETQYFGPGTRLLVL.

The chain uses TRBV29-1 and TRBJ1-2, with 10 bases identical to TRBD1. The germline CDR1 and CDR2 sequences are SQVTM and ANQGSEA. This CDR3 contains 14 residues. Losses at the gene ends were 6 bases for V and 6 bases for J; bases not matched to a gene: 10. CDR3 coding DNA: TGCAGCGTAGACCGGGACAGGGGAGGACATGGCTACACCTTC. Encoded protein: CSVDRDRGGHGYTF.

This rearrangement joins TRBV11-2 to TRBJ2-7, with D uncertain. CDR1 and CDR2 from the germline V gene are SGHAT and FQNNGV. The CDR3 has 14 residues. V lost 5 bases and J lost 0, with 11 bases in between. As DNA, the CDR3 is TGTGCCAGCAGCCGACTCTTGAGCTCCTACGAGCAGTACTTC. Residues: CASSRLLSSYEQYF.

A remark on this clone: Other DNA sequences in this specimen translate into the identical CDR3. The rearrangement uses TRBV12-3 or TRBV12-4 and TRBJ1-1; the match to TRBD1 covers 8 bases. J lost 5 bases, V lost 5 bases, and 1 base had no gene match. This CDR3 has 12 residues. This chain's CDR3 is CASSRTGTEAFF. In nucleotides, the CDR3 is TGTGCCAGCAGTCGGACAGGGACTGAAGCTTTCTTT.

This clone was seen a few times. The chain is built from TRBV3-1 (or the pseudogene TRBV3-2) and TRBJ2-3, with 8 bases identical to TRBD2. CDR1 LGHDT and CDR2 YNNKEL come from the germline V gene (reference sequence). The CDR3 consists of 17 residues. Trimming cost V 1 base and J 4 bases; bases outside gene matches: 10. CDR3 residues: CASSQGWTGGPADTQYF. The CDR3 DNA reads TGTGCCAGCAGCCAAGGGTGGACGGGGGGGCCAGCAGATACGCAGTATTTT.

The V call is TRBV19, the J call TRBJ1-1; 8 bases match TRBD1. The junction had 6 bases not matched to a gene; V was cut back by 1 base and J by 2 bases. Germline V CDR1 and CDR2: LNHDA, SQIVND (reference sequence). The CDR3 loop spans 16 amino acids. The CDR3 region is CASSIAWAGGNTEAFF. CDR3 in DNA: TGTGCCAGTAGTATAGCGTGGGCAGGGGGCAACACTGAAGCTTTCTTT. Complete variable domain (other parts from reference TRBV19 and TRBJ1-1): DGGITQSPKYLFRKEGQNVTLSCEQNLNHDAMYWYRQDPGQGLRLIYYSQIVNDFQKGDIAEGYSVSREKKESFPLTVTSAQKNPTAFYLCASSIAWAGGNTEAFFGQGTRLTVV.

This chain uses TRBV5-4 with TRBJ2-3; 16 nucleotides agree with TRBD2. The germline gives CDR1 SGHNT, CDR2 YYREEE (reference sequence). Trimming removed 4 bases from V and 0 bases from J; junction bases left unmatched: 8. The CDR3 consists of 19 residues. The CDR3 nucleotides read TGTGCCAGCAGCACCGGGACTAGCGGGGGGGCGAAGAGCACAGATACGCAGTATTTT. Protein sequence: CASSTGTSGGAKSTDTQYF.

The genes are TRBV5-5 and TRBJ1-1; D gene unclear. Trimming removed 4 bases from V and 2 bases from J, with 15 bases in between. Looked up from germline, CDR1 is SGHKS and CDR2 is YYEKEE (reference sequence). The CDR3 is made up of 15 amino acids. CDR3 coding DNA: TGTGCCAGCAGCGCCCATCTGGCGGCAAACACTGAAGCTTTCTTT. Protein product: CASSAHLAANTEAFF.

This clone was detected only a few times. The chain couples TRBV6-1 to TRBJ2-1, with D possibly being TRBD2 (7 bases). The germline V gene encodes CDR1 MNHNS and CDR2 SASEGT. The CDR3 covers 17 residues. Trimming left V 0 bases short and J 5 bases short, with 17 bases between. CDR3 residues: CASSEAAGAEQDNEQFF. CDR3 nucleotide sequence: TGTGCCAGCAGTGAAGCGGCGGGGGCGGAACAGGACAATGAGCAGTTCTTC.

The chain combines TRBV11-2 with TRBJ1-5, with 7 bases fitting TRBD1. V lost 6 bases and J lost 0; bases outside the gene matches: 14. Germline CDR1 and CDR2: SGHAT and FQNNGV. The length of the CDR3 is 18 residues. The chain's CDR3 is CASSPGTDSVYSNQPQHF. The CDR3 coding sequence is TGTGCCAGCAGTCCCGGGACAGATTCTGTCTATAGCAATCAGCCCCAGCATTTT.

The chain has TRBV30 and TRBJ2-1, with 7 bases identical to TRBD2. Germline V CDR1 and CDR2: GTSNPN, SVGIG (reference sequence). J lost 7 bases, V lost 7 bases, and 13 bases had no gene match. The CDR3 consists of 14 residues. The CDR3 sequence: CAYVSGAKKNEQFF. CDR3 bases: TGTGCCTACGTAAGCGGGGCGAAGAAAAATGAGCAGTTCTTC.

The rearrangement uses TRBV4-3 and TRBJ2-3; D is possibly TRBD2 (5 bases). V was shortened by 3 bases and J by 5 bases, with 15 bases between the two germline ends. CDR1 and CDR2 (germline): LGHNA, YSLEER. The CDR3 has 15 amino acids. CDR3 nucleotide sequence: TGCGCCAGCAGCCAGAGGCACGGGGTTCTAGATACGCAGTATTTT. It encodes CASSQRHGVLDTQYF.

V is TRBV9 and J is TRBJ1-2, with no clear D. The CDR3 runs 14 residues. Germline loops: CDR1 SGDLS, CDR2 YYNGEE. V lost 2 bases and J 4 bases, leaving 12 bases between the germline ends. The CDR3 is CASSVGGNTYGYTF. As DNA, the CDR3 is TGTGCCAGCAGCGTCGGCGGAAACACCTATGGCTACACCTTC.

The V and J genes are TRBV5-4 and TRBJ1-2; weak D call: TRBD1 (5 bases). Trimming left V 2 bases short and J 1 base short, with 15 bases between. The germline V gene encodes CDR1 SGHNT and CDR2 YYREEE (reference sequence). The CDR3 is 16 amino acids. CDR3 sequence: CASSLLKDTSNYGYTF. The CDR3 DNA reads as TGTGCCAGCAGCTTACTCAAGGACACGAGTAACTATGGCTACACCTTC. The complete variable domain, with remaining parts taken from reference TRBV5-4 and TRBJ1-2, reads ETGVTQSPTHLIKTRGQQVTLRCSSQSGHNTVSWYQQALGQGPQFIFQYYREEENGRGNFPPRFSGLQFPNYSSELNVNALELDDSALYLCASSLLKDTSNYGYTFGSGTRLTVV.

The V call is TRBV9, the J call TRBJ1-3; 10 positions agree with TRBD1. J was trimmed by 7 bases and V by 0 bases; bases with no gene match: 10. Germline V gene data show CDR1 as SGDLS and CDR2 as YYNGEE. The CDR3 consists of 17 residues. This CDR3 reads CASSVGTGGSEGNTIYF. CDR3 DNA sequence: TGTGCCAGCAGCGTAGGGACAGGGGGATCTGAGGGGAACACCATATATTTT.